This is a list of T cell receptor beta chains from one sample in a study of T cell clonotyping in hematopoietic cell transplantation. Clones were read by immunoSEQ multiplex PCR, and TCRdb kept only the in-frame ones, dropping some. The sample lists roughly 5,000 clones, 85% to 90% occurring once. Here the sequenced sample was peripheral blood mononuclear cells, taken 100 days after allogeneic stem cell transplant. The receptor source for this set is an older male patient who had an allogeneic stem cell transplant from an unrelated donor, so T cells may come from the graft donor. Some clones in this sample may be carry-over from other donors' samples. Both conserved end residues are part of each CDR3. A D gene is named only where the DNA matches it firmly. Size is omitted from some rows. Given values are once, few, many or a class for expanded clones.

clone_size | d_call | j_call | v_call | cdr3_aa | cdr3_nt
. | . | TRBJ2-5 | TRBV30 | CAWKGNQETQYF | TGTGCCTGGAAGGGGAACCAAGAGACCCAGTACTTC
. | . | TRBJ1-2 | TRBV5-6 | CASSLVSAYGYTF | TGTGCCAGCAGCTTGGTTTCCGCGTATGGCTACACCTTC
. | . | TRBJ1-1 | TRBV7-9 | CASSLDLGQMNTEAFF | TGTGCCAGCAGCTTAGACCTAGGACAGATGAACACTGAAGCTTTCTTT
. | . | TRBJ2-7 | TRBV10-3 | CATKGGVADEQYF | TGTGCCACCAAGGGGGGAGTGGCGGACGAGCAGTACTTC
. | . | TRBJ2-5 | TRBV4-1 | CASSQHASGQETQYF | TGCGCCAGCAGCCAACACGCCTCTGGTCAAGAGACCCAGTACTTC
. | TRBD1 | TRBJ1-5 | TRBV5-6 | CASSLGGAGGLNNQPQHF | TGTGCCAGCAGCTTGGGAGGGGCAGGGGGCCTAAACAATCAGCCCCAGCATTTT
few | . | TRBJ2-1 | TRBV7-3 | CASSLTIARPSEYNEQFF | TGTGCCAGCAGCTTAACGATAGCGCGGCCTAGCGAATACAATGAGCAGTTCTTC
. | . | TRBJ1-1 | TRBV25-1 | CASSTRNSPSGAFF | TGTGCCAGCAGTACCCGGAACAGCCCTTCGGGAGCTTTCTTT
. | TRBD1 | TRBJ1-5 | TRBV30 | CAWRAGTGGRQPQHF | TGTGCCTGGAGGGCCGGGACAGGGGGTAGACAGCCCCAGCATTTT
. | . | TRBJ2-1 | TRBV28 | CASWDSKTDNEQFF | TGTGCCAGCTGGGACTCAAAAACCGACAATGAGCAGTTCTTC
. | . | TRBJ1-2 | TRBV11-2 | CASSLASGYGYTF | TGTGCCAGCAGCTTAGCGTCAGGCTACGGCTACACCTTC
. | . | TRBJ2-7 | TRBV2 | CASRERVYEQYF | TGTGCCAGCCGGGAGCGGGTCTACGAGCAGTACTTC
. | . | TRBJ1-1 | TRBV7-9 | CASSPGHGGLNTEAFF | TGTGCCAGCAGCCCCGGACATGGTGGGTTGAACACTGAAGCTTTCTTT
. | TRBD1 | TRBJ1-1 | TRBV6-6 | CASSAQGNTEAFF | TGTGCCAGCAGTGCACAGGGGAATACTGAAGCTTTCTTT
. | . | TRBJ2-5 | TRBV30 | CAWSVTSRGETQYF | TGTGCCTGGAGTGTTACCTCTAGAGGAGAGACCCAGTACTTC
. | . | TRBJ1-5 | TRBV6-6 | CASSPQGGGYQPQHF | TGTGCCAGCAGTCCACAGGGAGGAGGCTATCAGCCCCAGCATTTT
. | TRBD1 | TRBJ2-7 | TRBV11-2 | CASSTRDRVGSYEQYF | TGTGCCAGCAGCACCCGGGACAGGGTAGGATCATACGAGCAGTACTTC
once | . | TRBJ2-1 | TRBV20-1 | CSARSGEQFF | TGCAGTGCTAGGAGTGGCGAGCAGTTCTTC
. | . | TRBJ2-3 | TRBV29-1 | CSVELTDTQYF | TGCAGCGTTGAACTCACAGATACGCAGTATTTT
. | TRBD1 | TRBJ2-3 | TRBV5-1 | CASSLVPQRGTGSTDTQYF | TGCGCCAGCAGCTTGGTTCCTCAACGAGGGACAGGTAGTACAGATACGCAGTATTTT
once | . | TRBJ2-1 | TRBV27 | CASSSVAGDLEQFF | TGTGCCAGCAGTTCGGTGGCAGGCGACCTTGAGCAGTTCTTC
. | TRBD2 | TRBJ2-1 | TRBV28 | CASSPLAGGVNEQFF | TGTGCCAGCAGCCCCCTAGCGGGAGGAGTGAATGAGCAGTTCTTC
. | . | TRBJ2-1 | TRBV5-1 | CASCLDQRNEQFF | TGCGCCAGCTGTTTGGACCAACGAAATGAGCAGTTCTTC
. | . | TRBJ1-1 | TRBV30 | CAWKYGFTEAFF | TGTGCCTGGAAGTATGGGTTCACTGAAGCTTTCTTT
. | . | TRBJ1-1 | TRBV11-2 | CASSLRRLNTEAFF | TGTGCCAGCAGCTTACGACGGTTGAACACTGAAGCTTTCTTT
once | . | TRBJ2-4 | TRBV28 | CASSPEGPGIQYF | TGTGCCAGCAGTCCCGAGGGGCCTGGCATTCAGTACTTC
. | . | TRBJ1-3 | TRBV6-5 | CASARDFRSGNTIYF | TGTGCCAGCGCTCGGGACTTCCGATCTGGAAACACCATATATTTT
. | TRBD1 | TRBJ1-1 | TRBV5-1 | CASSSQGQGTNTEAFF | TGCGCCAGCAGCTCGCAAGGACAGGGGACGAACACTGAAGCTTTCTTT
medium-sized | . | TRBJ1-2 | TRBV11-1 | CASSNGISVTF | TGTGCCAGCAGCAACGGGATCTCCGTCACCTTC
few | . | TRBJ1-1 | TRBV27 | CASSLSSAGLEAFF | TGTGCCAGCAGTTTATCGTCGGCAGGACTTGAAGCTTTCTTT
. | TRBD1 | TRBJ1-2 | TRBV29-1 | CSVDEGALSYTF | TGCAGCGTTGATGAGGGGGCACTGAGCTACACCTTC
. | TRBD2 | TRBJ2-1 | TRBV6-5 | CASSYSGLAGYNEQFF | TGTGCCAGCAGTTACTCGGGACTAGCGGGTTACAATGAGCAGTTCTTC
. | . | TRBJ2-7 | TRBV11-2 | CASSPLTPEQYF | TGTGCCAGCAGCCCGCTAACCCCCGAGCAGTACTTC
. | . | TRBJ2-6 | TRBV5-1 | CASSSSTISGANVLTF | TGCGCCAGCAGCTCTTCGACGATCTCTGGGGCCAACGTCCTGACTTTC
. | TRBD2 | TRBJ2-1 | TRBV25-1 | CASSERGPPSGVYNEQFF | TGTGCCAGCAGTGAAAGAGGGCCTCCTAGCGGGGTCTACAATGAGCAGTTCTTC
. | . | TRBJ2-2 | TRBV9 | CASTLGDNTGELFF | TGTGCCAGCACGCTGGGGGATAACACCGGGGAGCTGTTTTTT
. | . | TRBJ1-5 | TRBV9 | CASSSNDQPQHF | TGTGCCAGCAGCTCAAACGATCAGCCCCAGCATTTT
once | . | TRBJ2-2 | TRBV6-6 | CASSYSSMELFF | TGTGCCAGCAGTTACTCGAGTATGGAGCTGTTTTTT
once | . | TRBJ2-3 | TRBV5-1 | CASSSAGWGTDTQYF | TGCGCCAGCAGCTCGGCGGGGTGGGGTACAGATACGCAGTATTTT
. | TRBD2 | TRBJ2-1 | TRBV27 | CASSLEGGSPHGEQFF | TGTGCCAGCAGCCTCGAGGGCGGGAGCCCCCATGGTGAGCAGTTCTTC
. | . | TRBJ2-7 | TRBV9 | CASSPTNGIDYEQYF | TGTGCCAGCAGCCCAACTAACGGGATTGACTACGAGCAGTACTTC
. | . | TRBJ2-7 | TRBV2 | CASSRTLTTKEYF | TGTGCCAGCAGTCGGACACTTACTACGAAGGAGTACTTC
. | . | TRBJ2-7 | TRBV19 | CASSTGRSSYEQYF | TGTGCCAGTAGTACGGGACGGAGCTCCTACGAGCAGTACTTC
. | . | TRBJ1-4 | TRBV4-2 | CASSQDLQATNEKLFF | TGTGCCAGCAGCCAAGATCTACAAGCAACTAATGAAAAACTGTTTTTT
. | TRBD1 | TRBJ1-5 | TRBV30 | CAWSVRQGASQPQHF | TGTGCCTGGAGTGTAAGACAGGGGGCATCTCAGCCCCAGCATTTT